This TCR beta chain is from a study of OX40 agonist ivuxolimab in advanced cancers. Study-level background: Ivuxolimab, which patients received intravenously every 2 weeks, was dosed at 0.01 to 10 mg/kg.

The CDR3 has 16 residues. With V trimmed by 4 bases and J by 0 bases, 9 bases remained unmatched. The germline gives CDR1 GTSNPN, CDR2 SVGIG (reference sequence). TCRdb keeps only in-frame clones here, not all; method: immunoSEQ multiplex PCR. The sample records about 110,000 clones, less than 95% being singletons. To note about this clone: The antigen remains undetermined.

Findings and limits, study-wide: Within 6 weeks, CD4+ and CD8+ blood T cells expanded clonally at 0.1 to 3.0 mg/kg. Undetermined was the antigen specificity of the expanded peripheral T cells.

Specimen: CD4+ or CD8+ T cells sorted from blood, collected in a trial of the OX40 agonist ivuxolimab. This TCR was sampled from an adult with an advanced solid tumor such as melanoma, head and neck, liver or kidney cancer. This rearrangement joins TRBV30 to TRBJ1-3, with TRBD1 identical over 7 bases. The CDR3 bases are TGTGCCTGGAACACGGACAGGACCTTCTCTGGAAACACCATATATTTT. It translates to CAWNTDRTFSGNTIYF.